This is a list of T cell receptor beta chains from one sample in a study of spatial heterogeneity in lung cancer. MiXCR was run by TCRdb on the 5' RACE reads, yielding one entry per CDR3 protein. The data contain about 100,000 distinct CDR3 sequences, approximately 4% of them singletons. Here the sequenced sample was lung tumor tissue, taken at surgery. The receptors here all came from a male donor with early-stage non-small cell lung cancer. Both conserved end residues are part of each CDR3. D genes are given only for firm matches. Where a row states a size, it is once, few, many or the class of an expanded clone; other rows omit it.

>few|NA|TRBJ1-5|TRBV6-1
TGTGCCAGCAGTGGGAACAGGGCCCATCGTGCCCAGCATTTT
CASSGNRAHRAQHF
>many|NA|TRBJ2-1|TRBV12-3/TRBV12-4
TGTGCCAGCAGTCCGGGGGTGAGCTCCTACAATGAGCAGTTCTTC
CASSPGVSSYNEQFF
>many|NA|TRBJ2-5|TRBV4-2
TGTGCCAGCAGCCAAGACTGGGAAGAGACCCAGTACTTC
CASSQDWEETQYF
>NA|NA|TRBJ2-5|TRBV4-1
TGCGCCAGCAGCCAAGACCGAATACCCCCACAAGAGACCCAGTACTTC
CASSQDRIPPQETQYF
>NA|NA|TRBJ1-1|TRBV28
TGTGCCAGCAGCCGGAATCAGGGGAGGGCTGAAGCTTTCTTT
CASSRNQGRAEAFF
>few|NA|TRBJ1-6|TRBV5-1
TGCGCCAGCAGCCCCACGCCCTCTGGGGATAATTCACCCCTCCACTTT
CASSPTPSGDNSPLHF
>medium-sized|NA|TRBJ1-5|TRBV4-1
TGCGCCAGCAGCCAAGATTGGGGGGGGCTTCAGCCCCAGCATTTT
CASSQDWGGLQPQHF
>once|NA|TRBJ2-2|TRBV29-1
TGCAGCGTCAAGGCAGGCACCGGGGAGCTGTTTTTT
CSVKAGTGELFF
>many|NA|TRBJ2-3|TRBV10-3
TGTGCCATCAGCGAGGGGGGGGCACTTGAAGATACGCAGTATTTT
CAISEGGALEDTQYF
>many|TRBD2|TRBJ2-1|TRBV28
TGTGCCAGCAGTTTCGGCGCTAGCGGGAGAGGTGAGCAGTTCTTC
CASSFGASGRGEQFF
>few|NA|TRBJ1-2|TRBV2
TGTGCCAGCAGTGAAGGGCAGGACTATGGCTACACCTTC
CASSEGQDYGYTF
>many|NA|TRBJ2-6|TRBV6-1
TGTGCCAGCAGCATAGAAGTAAGACTCTCTGGGGCCAACGTCCTGACTTTC
CASSIEVRLSGANVLTF
>many|NA|TRBJ1-6|TRBV25-1
TGTGCCAGCGGCCAAAACCAAAATTCACCCCTCCACTTT
CASGQNQNSPLHF
>few|NA|TRBJ2-1|TRBV20-1
TGCAGTGCTAAGGAGGGAGGGGGATGGCAGTTCTTC
CSAKEGGGWQFF
>many|TRBD1|TRBJ2-2|TRBV27
TGTGCCAGCAGGCGACAGGGGTTATTGTACCGGGAGCTGTTTTTT
CASRRQGLLYRELFF
>many|TRBD2|TRBJ2-3|TRBV7-9
TGTGCCAGCAGCCCCCGGGACTATTCTAGCACAGATACGCAGTATTTT
CASSPRDYSSTDTQYF
>many|NA|TRBJ2-2|TRBV18
TGTGCCAGCTCGCCAGGATCGGCCACCGGGGAGCTGTTTTTT
CASSPGSATGELFF
>many|NA|TRBJ1-5|TRBV6-1
TGTGCCAGCATGCTGTCCAGGCCCGATCAGCCCCAGCATTTT
CASMLSRPDQPQHF
>NA|TRBD1|TRBJ1-6|TRBV25-1
TGTGCCAGCAGTGCTTTTTTCAGGGGGTTGGACTCACCCCTCCACTTT
CASSAFFRGLDSPLHF
>many|NA|TRBJ2-1|TRBV9
TGTGCCAGCAGCGCGCTAGCTCGGAGTTACAATGAGCAGTTCTTC
CASSALARSYNEQFF